These 18 T cell receptor beta chains originate from one sample sequenced in a study of control samples from healthy donors and cancer patients. TCRdb's table, derived via immunoSEQ multiplex PCR, lists solely in-frame clones and lacks some. The sample contains approximately 120,000 clones, roughly nine tenths of which appear only once. The specimen was blood. All receptors come from a man in his late teens or twenties in good health.

The rearrangement joins TRBV7-3 to TRBJ2-3, with TRBD1 matching 7 bases. The CDR3 loop spans 16 amino acids. The germline gives CDR1 SGHTA, CDR2 FQGTGA. The V and J ends lost 0 bases and 3 bases, in that order; junction bases with no gene match: 6. In DNA, the CDR3 is TGTGCCAGCAGCTTAACGGAACAGGGGTGGACAGATACGCAGTATTTT. Its protein is CASSLTEQGWTDTQYF.

The V call is TRBV28, the J call TRBJ1-1; D is undetermined. The CDR3 is 13 amino acids. Germline V lookup: CDR1 MDHEN, CDR2 SYDVKM. Trimming took 7 bases from V and 2 from J, leaving 11 bases between them. The chain's CDR3 is CASTLQLNTEAFF. CDR3 sequence (DNA): TGTGCCAGCACCCTACAATTAAACACTGAAGCTTTCTTT.

V is TRBV9 and J is TRBJ2-3; D may be TRBD2 (6 bases). The CDR3 runs 14 residues. In germline, CDR1 is SGDLS, CDR2 YYNGEE. Trimming cost V 0 bases and J 4 bases, with 9 bases left between them. The CDR3 loop is CASSVAGVPDTQYF. The CDR3 DNA reads as TGTGCCAGCAGCGTAGCGGGAGTGCCAGATACGCAGTATTTT.

The rearrangement uses TRBV3-1 (or the pseudogene TRBV3-2) and TRBJ2-5; 8 positions match TRBD2. CDR1 LGHDT and CDR2 YNNKEL come from the germline V gene (reference sequence). CDR3 length: 14 residues. V lost 8 bases, J lost 2 bases, and 7 bases stayed unmatched. CDR3 DNA: TGTGCCAGCCTACGAGCGGGGGCGCAAGAGACCCAGTACTTC. Protein: CASLRAGAQETQYF.

The chain uses TRBV30 and TRBJ1-6; 10 nucleotides match TRBD1. CDR3 size: 14 residues. Germline V CDR1 and CDR2: GTSNPN, SVGIG (reference sequence). CDR3: CARQGATYNSPLHF. DNA for the CDR3: TGTGCAAGACAGGGGGCCACCTATAATTCACCCCTCCACTTT.

The chain has TRBV30 and TRBJ2-1; 14 bases align to TRBD2. V dropped 6 bases and J dropped 7; count of bases not matched to a gene: 5. This CDR3 comprises 14 residues. Germline lookup yields CDR1 GTSNPN and CDR2 SVGIG (reference sequence). The chain's CDR3 is CACPGTSGRNEQFF. The CDR3 coding sequence is TGTGCCTGTCCCGGGACTAGCGGGAGAAATGAGCAGTTCTTC.

The V gene is TRBV5-8, the J gene TRBJ1-1, with unresolved D. Germline loops: CDR1 SGHTS, CDR2 YDEGEE. The length of the CDR3 is 12 residues. Trimming took off 1 base at V and 7 bases at J, with 8 bases between the two ends. The CDR3, as DNA: TGTGCCAGCAGCTTGCGGGGAGATGAAGCTTTCTTT. It codes for CASSLRGDEAFF.

The chain couples TRBV2 to TRBJ2-7; possibly TRBD2 for D (7 bases). V dropped 8 bases and J dropped 0 bases, with 17 bases sitting between them. The CDR3 covers 15 residues. CDR1 and CDR2 (germline): SNHLY, FYNNEI. In DNA form, the CDR3 reads TGTGCCAGCCGCCTGGGGGGGGCCTACTCCTACGAGCAGTACTTC. It codes for CASRLGGAYSYEQYF.

The chain is built from TRBV19 and TRBJ2-7; D uncertain. Trimming cost V 3 bases and J 0 bases, with 3 bases left between them. The germline V gene encodes CDR1 LNHDA and CDR2 SQIVND (reference sequence). This CDR3 is built from 12 residues. The CDR3 DNA reads as TGTGCCAGTAGTATGAACTCCTACGAGCAGTACTTC. Translated: CASSMNSYEQYF. The full variable domain, with the rest looked up from reference TRBV19 and TRBJ2-7, is DGGITQSPKYLFRKEGQNVTLSCEQNLNHDAMYWYRQDPGQGLRLIYYSQIVNDFQKGDIAEGYSVSREKKESFPLTVTSAQKNPTAFYLCASSMNSYEQYFGPGTRLTVT.

The chain carries TRBV9 and TRBJ2-7; 10 nucleotides agree with TRBD2. V trimming: 1 base; J trimming: 2 bases; junction bases outside the gene matches: 3. The germline V gene encodes CDR1 SGDLS and CDR2 YYNGEE. The CDR3 extends over 15 amino acids. The CDR3 region is CASSVSGRDPYEQYF. CDR3 DNA: TGTGCCAGCAGCGTAAGCGGGAGGGACCCCTACGAGCAGTACTTC.

The chain carries TRBV2 and TRBJ2-2; 7 positions match TRBD2. The V gene end was trimmed by 6 bases and the J gene end by 6 bases; junction bases not matched to a gene: 1. CDR3 size: 12 residues. Per the germline V gene, CDR1 is SNHLY and CDR2 is FYNNEI. DNA for the CDR3: TGTGCCAGCAGGGGACTACCCGGGGAGCTGTTTTTT. This codes for CASRGLPGELFF.

This chain joins TRBV6-5 and TRBJ2-5; 11 nucleotides line up with TRBD2. Germline V CDR1 and CDR2: MNHEY, SVGAGI. This CDR3 region has 15 residues. Trimming cost V 8 bases and J 5 bases; bases outside gene matches: 10. CDR3 bases: TGTGCCAGCTTAGTGACTAGCGGGAATCTCGAGACCCAGTACTTC. Translated: CASLVTSGNLETQYF.

This sequence joins TRBV5-6 and TRBJ1-2; 10 bases are a match to TRBD1. The CDR3 length is 16 residues. With V trimmed by 0 bases and J by 3 bases, 5 bases remained unmatched. CDR1 SGHDT and CDR2 YYEEEE come from the germline V gene. CDR3 sequence reads: CASSLGIGTGDYGYTF. CDR3 nucleotide sequence: TGTGCCAGCAGCTTGGGGATTGGGACAGGGGACTATGGCTACACCTTC.

V and J are TRBV4-1 and TRBJ2-4; the match to TRBD1 covers 11 bases. J was trimmed by 2 bases and V by 3 bases; bases with no gene match: 6. Germline-derived CDR1 and CDR2 are MGHRA and YSYEKL. This CDR3 is built from 17 residues. The CDR3 nucleotides are TGCGCCAGCAGCCACTTGGACAGGGGGCTAACCAAAAACATTCAGTACTTC. Residues: CASSHLDRGLTKNIQYF.

This clone showed up just once. This rearrangement joins TRBV28 to TRBJ1-6; 11 positions agree with TRBD1. CDR3 size: 15 residues. Germline V gene data show CDR1 as MDHEN and CDR2 as SYDVKM. Trimming removed 6 bases from V and 10 bases from J; junction bases left unmatched: 8. This CDR3 is CASRAGTGGRSPLHF. As DNA, the CDR3 is TGTGCCAGCAGGGCCGGGACAGGGGGAAGATCACCCCTCCACTTT.

This rearrangement joins TRBV6-2 or TRBV6-3 to TRBJ2-7; TRBD1 matches 7 bases. Germline loops: CDR1 MNHEY, CDR2 SVGEGT. J lost 7 bases, V lost 5 bases, and 11 bases had no gene match. The CDR3 extends over 14 amino acids. This chain's CDR3 is CASSVGGASTEQYF. CDR3 DNA sequence: TGTGCCAGCAGTGTAGGGGGCGCTTCCACGGAGCAGTACTTC.

V is TRBV7-2 and J is TRBJ1-1; maybe TRBD1 (6 bases). Germline loops: CDR1 SGHTA, CDR2 FQGNSA. With 2 bases removed from V and 6 bases from J, the gap between germline ends came to 13 bases. There are 14 residues in the CDR3. DNA for the CDR3: TGTGCCAGCAGCTTAACAGGGTGGGTCCCTGAAGCTTTCTTT. Protein: CASSLTGWVPEAFF.

This sequence joins TRBV24-1 and TRBJ1-5; no reliable D call. V lost 10 bases, J lost 6 bases, and 12 bases lay in between. CDR1 KGHDR and CDR2 SFDVKD come from the germline V gene. The CDR3 consists of 12 residues. CDR3 sequence: CATTGSRQPQHF. The CDR3 DNA reads as TGTGCCACTACCGGGTCGCGTCAGCCCCAGCATTTT.